This TCR beta chain came from a study of identical twins. Findings and caveats of the study: Monozygotic twin pairs showed more out-of-frame TCR alpha sharing than models estimated. Clonotypes of the beta chain that were abundant in cord blood carried fewer insertions (memory repertoires showed none).

The CDR3 length is 15 residues. Germline V CDR1 and CDR2: LNHDA, SQIVND (reference sequence). TCRdb independently ran MiXCR on the 5' RACE reads; one entry per CDR3 protein. The sample has roughly 1.6 million distinct CDR3 sequences; about 32% are singletons. A remark on this clonotype: Its target is not known.

This clonotype originated in a newborn girl in good health. This chain links TRBV19 with TRBJ2-5, with 9 positions matching TRBD2. The J call may be incorrect, as the DNA end agrees better with TRBJ2-7. Sequencing was carried out using cord blood. This CDR3 is CASSIDPLAGSEQYF. The CDR3 coding sequence is TGTGCCAGTAGTATAGATCCGCTAGCGGGGAGCGAGCAGTACTTC.